This T cell receptor (beta chain) was identified during a study of blood T cell repertoires in COVID-19. Turning to the study itself: The United States, Italy and Spain supplied acute and convalescent COVID-19 samples. Sources were T cells, B-cell-depleted T cells, or PBMCs; the material itself was cDNA or gDNA.

Trimming took off 0 bases at V and 8 bases at J, with 12 bases between the two ends. Germline assignment: CDR1 SGHRS and CDR2 YFSETQ. This CDR3 has 14 amino acids. Authors' methods: Amplification of reference gene primers was used by the study to estimate nucleated cell counts. Clones were read by immunoSEQ multiplex PCR, and TCRdb kept only the in-frame ones, dropping some. V, J and clone size reflect that table, while D and trimming were determined from the DNA. The repertoire holds around 200,000 clones, with about 86% as singletons. The J gene is TRBJ2-1, the V gene TRBV5-1; D possibly corresponds to TRBD2 (5 bases). The TCR comes from a man between 65 and 85 years old with active or convalescent COVID-19. Source material: peripheral blood. The CDR3 region has the DNA TGCGCCAGCAGCTTGGCGGGAACTGGGGATGAGCAGTTCTTC. As protein: CASSLAGTGDEQFF.